A single sample is the source of the 8 T cell receptor beta chains below, sequenced in a study of cytomegalovirus exposure and HLA in healthy donors. Profiled with immunoSEQ multiplex PCR; TCRdb holds only in-frame clones, not every one. The sample records around 91,000 clones, 93% being singletons. Sequencing input: PBMCs. Every receptor here comes from a woman aged 25 to 45 in good health and CMV-seropositive.

As for this clone: Other DNA sequences in the sample encode the same CDR3. This chain connects TRBV19 to TRBJ2-7, with TRBD2 matching over 8 bases. The CDR3 totals 13 residues. The V segment lost 5 bases and the J segment 3 bases; nucleotides outside the gene matches: 3. Germline CDR1 reads LNHDA; CDR2 reads SQIVND (reference sequence). CDR3 DNA sequence: TGTGCCAGTAGTCCGGGAGGGGGCTACGAGCAGTACTTC. Amino acid sequence: CASSPGGGYEQYF.

The chain joins TRBV29-1 to TRBJ1-5, with D possibly TRBD1 on 5 matching bases. The CDR3 covers 12 residues. Trimming shortened V by 4 bases and J by 7 bases, and 11 bases separated the two germline ends. Germline V lookup: CDR1 SQVTM, CDR2 ANQGSEA. The CDR3 protein is CSVVLGGQPQHF. CDR3 nucleotides: TGCAGCGTTGTTTTGGGGGGACAGCCCCAGCATTTT.

The rearrangement joins TRBV19 to TRBJ1-2, with 11 nucleotides matching TRBD1. V shed 7 bases and J 5 bases; nucleotides not matched to a gene: 9. The germline V gene encodes CDR1 LNHDA and CDR2 SQIVND (reference sequence). The length of the CDR3 is 15 residues. CDR3 residues: CASTPDRGPEYGYTF. CDR3 in DNA: TGTGCCAGTACCCCGGACAGGGGGCCAGAATATGGCTACACCTTC.

The chain recombines TRBV6-6 with TRBJ2-5; D is undetermined. Deletions cut 6 bases from V and 2 bases from J, with 7 bases between. The CDR3 consists of 12 residues. Germline V gives CDR1 MNHNY, CDR2 SVGAGI (reference sequence). Here the CDR3 DNA reads TGTGCCAGCAGGCAGGCACAAGAGACCCAGTACTTC. It yields the protein CASRQAQETQYF.

The chain carries TRBV19 and TRBJ2-7, with 7 bases fitting TRBD1. The J segment lost 2 bases and the V segment lost 3 bases, leaving 7 bases of the junction unmatched. This CDR3 region has 15 residues. Germline CDR1 and CDR2: LNHDA and SQIVND (reference sequence). The CDR3 spells CASSMGVRGTYEQYF. The CDR3 nucleotides are TGTGCCAGTAGTATGGGGGTCAGGGGGACCTACGAGCAGTACTTC.

The gene calls are TRBV27 and TRBJ1-1; 8 bases fit TRBD1. Germline CDR1 MNHEY, CDR2 SMNVEV (reference sequence). The V and J ends lost 1 base and 4 bases, in that order; junction bases with no gene match: 2. This CDR3 comprises 14 residues. The CDR3 nucleotides are TGTGCCAGCAGTTTATTAACAGGGGGCACTGAAGCTTTCTTT. It is translated as CASSLLTGGTEAFF.

V and J are TRBV2 and TRBJ1-4; perhaps TRBD1 as D (5 bases). V shed 6 bases and J shed 8 bases, with 13 bases lying between them. The CDR3 length is 13 residues. The germline V gene has CDR1 SNHLY and CDR2 FYNNEI. The CDR3 DNA sequence: TGTGCCAGCAGGGGGCCCCTGTTGGAAAAACTGTTTTTT. As protein: CASRGPLLEKLFF.

J is TRBJ2-3 and V is TRBV29-1, with 7 bases aligning to TRBD2. The CDR3 consists of 13 residues. CDR1 is SQVTM and CDR2 is ANQGSEA in the germline V gene. J was trimmed by 5 bases and V by 7 bases; bases with no gene match: 9. This CDR3 is CSALRGVGDTQYF. CDR3 bases: TGCAGCGCCCTACGGGGGGTGGGAGATACGCAGTATTTT.